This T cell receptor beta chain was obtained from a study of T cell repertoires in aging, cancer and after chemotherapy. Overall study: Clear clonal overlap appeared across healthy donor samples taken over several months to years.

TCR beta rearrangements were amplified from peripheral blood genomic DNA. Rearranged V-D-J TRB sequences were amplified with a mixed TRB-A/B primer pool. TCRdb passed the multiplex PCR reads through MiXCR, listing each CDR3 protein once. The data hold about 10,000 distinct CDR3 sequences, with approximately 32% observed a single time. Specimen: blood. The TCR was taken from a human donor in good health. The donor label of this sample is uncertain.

The CDR3 protein is CASSLAGTPYTGELFF. CDR3 sequence (DNA): TGTGCCAGCAGCTTAGCCGGGACACCATACACCGGGGAGCTGTTTTTT. The gene calls are TRBV7-6 and TRBJ2-2; D perhaps matches TRBD1 (6 bases). V dropped 0 bases and J dropped 3 bases, with 11 bases sitting between them. CDR1 is SGHVS and CDR2 is FNYEAQ in the germline V gene. This CDR3 is built from 16 residues.